Listed below are T cell receptor beta chains from one sample, sequenced in a study of blood T cell repertoires in COVID-19. The table came from immunoSEQ multiplex PCR; TCRdb's copy has only in-frame clones and leaves some out. The data show about 270,000 clones, roughly 86% seen once. Input material: peripheral blood. Every receptor here comes from an older woman who had recovered from COVID-19. The CDR3 runs from the conserved cysteine through the conserved F or W. A D gene is named only where the DNA matches it firmly. Not all rows give a size; the values are once, few, many and, for expanded clones, a class.

d_gene: -
v_gene: TRBV6-2/TRBV6-3
j_gene: TRBJ2-3
abundance: once
CDR3aa: CASSYGRADTQYF
CDR3nt: TGTGCCAGCAGTTACGGGCGTGCAGATACGCAGTATTTT

d_gene: TRBD1
v_gene: TRBV7-8
j_gene: TRBJ1-1
abundance: -
CDR3aa: CASSPRGQTNTEAFF
CDR3nt: TGTGCCAGCAGCCCGCGGGGACAGACTAACACTGAAGCTTTCTTT

d_gene: TRBD1
v_gene: TRBV18
j_gene: TRBJ2-3
abundance: -
CDR3aa: CASSLGQGADTQYF
CDR3nt: TGTGCCAGCTCACTGGGACAGGGGGCCGATACGCAGTATTTT

d_gene: TRBD1
v_gene: TRBV18
j_gene: TRBJ1-2
abundance: -
CDR3aa: CASSPQDRGYGYTF
CDR3nt: TGTGCCAGCTCACCACAAGACAGGGGCTATGGCTACACCTTC

d_gene: TRBD1
v_gene: TRBV2
j_gene: TRBJ1-4
abundance: -
CDR3aa: CASRATGGEIEKLFF
CDR3nt: TGTGCCAGCAGGGCGACAGGGGGCGAGATTGAAAAACTGTTTTTT

d_gene: -
v_gene: TRBV7-9
j_gene: TRBJ1-3
abundance: -
CDR3aa: CASSYGGGRVGNTIYF
CDR3nt: TGTGCCAGCAGCTATGGGGGCGGCAGGGTTGGAAACACCATATATTTT

d_gene: TRBD2
v_gene: TRBV28
j_gene: TRBJ2-5
abundance: -
CDR3aa: CASNGLAVPGAQYF
CDR3nt: TGTGCCAGCAACGGACTAGCAGTCCCGGGGGCCCAGTACTTC

d_gene: -
v_gene: TRBV11-3
j_gene: TRBJ2-2
abundance: -
CDR3aa: CASSLEAAGELFF
CDR3nt: TGTGCCAGCAGCTTAGAAGCTGCCGGGGAGCTGTTTTTT

d_gene: -
v_gene: TRBV18
j_gene: TRBJ1-3
abundance: -
CDR3aa: CASSPRGQGNTIYF
CDR3nt: TGTGCCAGCTCACCGCGGGGGCAAGGAAACACCATATATTTT

d_gene: TRBD1
v_gene: TRBV15
j_gene: TRBJ2-1
abundance: -
CDR3aa: CATSRFQGDNEQFF
CDR3nt: TGTGCCACCAGCAGATTCCAGGGGGATAATGAGCAGTTCTTC

d_gene: TRBD1
v_gene: TRBV6-5
j_gene: TRBJ2-1
abundance: -
CDR3aa: CAGLPGQGANNEQFF
CDR3nt: TGTGCCGGGCTTCCGGGACAGGGGGCGAACAATGAGCAGTTCTTC

d_gene: -
v_gene: TRBV14
j_gene: TRBJ1-2
abundance: -
CDR3aa: CASSQDLRQGQRYGYTF
CDR3nt: TGTGCCAGCAGCCAAGATCTTCGGCAGGGGCAACGCTATGGCTACACCTTC

d_gene: TRBD2
v_gene: TRBV14
j_gene: TRBJ2-1
abundance: many
CDR3aa: CATLSLAGAYNEQFF
CDR3nt: TGTGCCACCCTATCACTAGCGGGGGCCTACAATGAGCAGTTCTTC

d_gene: TRBD1
v_gene: TRBV7-9
j_gene: TRBJ2-1
abundance: -
CDR3aa: CASSIGQGSSYNEQFF
CDR3nt: TGTGCCAGCAGCATCGGACAGGGGAGTTCCTACAATGAGCAGTTCTTC

d_gene: -
v_gene: TRBV11-2
j_gene: TRBJ1-5
abundance: few
CDR3aa: CASSSGRRGRIEPQHF
CDR3nt: TGTGCCAGCAGCTCTGGTCGGCGGGGGCGCATCGAGCCCCAGCATTTT